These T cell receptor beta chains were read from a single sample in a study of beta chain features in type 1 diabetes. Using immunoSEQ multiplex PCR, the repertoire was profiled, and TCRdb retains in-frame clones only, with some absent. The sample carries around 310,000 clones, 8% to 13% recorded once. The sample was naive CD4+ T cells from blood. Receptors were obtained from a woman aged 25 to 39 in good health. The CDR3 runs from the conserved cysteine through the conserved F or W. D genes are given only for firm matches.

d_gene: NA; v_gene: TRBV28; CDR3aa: CASSSSVDEQYF
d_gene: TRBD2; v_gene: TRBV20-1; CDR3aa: CSGSRGGEQYF
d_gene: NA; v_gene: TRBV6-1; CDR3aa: CASSEARLVNEQFF
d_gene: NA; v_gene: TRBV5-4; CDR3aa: CASSATGESSYEQYF
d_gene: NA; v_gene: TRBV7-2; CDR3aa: CASSLDIRTRRPYEQYF
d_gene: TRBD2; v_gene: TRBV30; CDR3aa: CAWGLAGGPDTQYF
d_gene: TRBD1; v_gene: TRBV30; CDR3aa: CAWSVLEGAGELFF
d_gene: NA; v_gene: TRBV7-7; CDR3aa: CASSLGGVLTDTQYF
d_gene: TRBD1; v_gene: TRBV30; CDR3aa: CAWRATGHLSWQYF
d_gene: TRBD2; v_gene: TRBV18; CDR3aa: CASSPPGRESYEQYF
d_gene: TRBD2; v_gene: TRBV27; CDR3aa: CASSLTSGSYEQYF
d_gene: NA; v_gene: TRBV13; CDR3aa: CASNSLWTGANVLTF
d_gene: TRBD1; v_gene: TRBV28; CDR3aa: CASSAGGEQYF
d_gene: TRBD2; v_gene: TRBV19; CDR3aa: CASNLAEGPYEQYF
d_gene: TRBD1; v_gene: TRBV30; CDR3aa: CAWGNRDRGLGTQYF
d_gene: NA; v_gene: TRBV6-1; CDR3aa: CASSAGIKTQYF
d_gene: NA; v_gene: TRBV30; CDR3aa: CAWTPGTGNTIYF
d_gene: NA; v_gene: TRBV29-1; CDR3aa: CSVGSPYGRVRFEQFF
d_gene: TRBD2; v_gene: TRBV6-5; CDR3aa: CASRLAGGGDTQYF
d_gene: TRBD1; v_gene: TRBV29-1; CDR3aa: CSVERQLLGQGASLEQFF
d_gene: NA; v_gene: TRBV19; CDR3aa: CASTPGGAAGELFF
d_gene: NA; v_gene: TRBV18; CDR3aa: CASSPPGWGEFYEQYF
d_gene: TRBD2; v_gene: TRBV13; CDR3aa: CASSFSSGSVVETQYF
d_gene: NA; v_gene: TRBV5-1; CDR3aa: CASSLEQPSYEQYF
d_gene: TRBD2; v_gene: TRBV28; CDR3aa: CASRPTSGHSYNEQFF
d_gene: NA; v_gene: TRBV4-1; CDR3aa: CASSQDRDTYGYTF
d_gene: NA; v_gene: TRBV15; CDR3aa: CATSRALQDYGYTF
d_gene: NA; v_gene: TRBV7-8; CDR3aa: CASSRLLGTQYF
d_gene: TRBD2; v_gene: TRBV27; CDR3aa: CASSPTSGINTGELFF
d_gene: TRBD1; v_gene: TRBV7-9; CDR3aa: CASSAGQGLNEQFF
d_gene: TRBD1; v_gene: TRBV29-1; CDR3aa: CSVGLGTGVAYEQYF
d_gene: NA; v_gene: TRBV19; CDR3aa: CASIHRDYNEQFF
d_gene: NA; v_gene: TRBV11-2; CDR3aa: CASRPGGGSRNEQFF
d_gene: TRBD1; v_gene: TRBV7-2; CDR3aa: CASSSGQGRTEAFF
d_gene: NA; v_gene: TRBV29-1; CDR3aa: CSVDKDRTSTDTQYF
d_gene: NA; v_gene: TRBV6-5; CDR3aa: CASSDSYEQYF
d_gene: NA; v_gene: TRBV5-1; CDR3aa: CASSLVGEETQYF
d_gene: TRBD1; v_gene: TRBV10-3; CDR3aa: CAISGTGPYEQYF
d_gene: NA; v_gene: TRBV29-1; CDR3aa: CSVGLGHKGFSSYNEQFF
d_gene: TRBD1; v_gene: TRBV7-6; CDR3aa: CASSFGTGILNTEAFF
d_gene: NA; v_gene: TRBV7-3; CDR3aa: CASSYSPQGSGANVLTF
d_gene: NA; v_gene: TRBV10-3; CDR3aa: CAISTAASNQPQHF